This entry concerns a single T cell receptor beta chain. Its antigen is still unknown. This specimen belongs to a study of cytotoxic CD8 clonotypes in ibrutinib-treated CLL. Study-level information: Per sample, productive templates averaged 255,043 and productive rearrangements averaged roughly 91,000.

The table came from immunoSEQ multiplex PCR; TCRdb's copy has only in-frame clones and leaves some out. The table records 90,000 to 95,000 clones, roughly three quarters of them present only once. Points from the study as a whole: Clonality increased at ibrutinib response and stayed stable in sustained remission. At progression, however, it fell back toward baseline. Shared public clonotypes were rare, and on treatment they either got smaller or stayed the same.

In germline, CDR1 is LNHNV, CDR2 YYDKDF (reference sequence). The germline V and J ends were trimmed by 6 bases and 0 bases, with 8 bases remaining between them. This CDR3 is 13 amino acids long. The source was PBMCs, collected after 24 months of ibrutinib treatment. The clonotype comes from a human donor with chronic lymphocytic leukemia. The chain recombines TRBV15 with TRBJ1-1; D is unresolved. In DNA form, the CDR3 reads TGTGCCACCAGTAGACTGATGAACACTGAAGCTTTCTTT. It specifies CATSRLMNTEAFF.